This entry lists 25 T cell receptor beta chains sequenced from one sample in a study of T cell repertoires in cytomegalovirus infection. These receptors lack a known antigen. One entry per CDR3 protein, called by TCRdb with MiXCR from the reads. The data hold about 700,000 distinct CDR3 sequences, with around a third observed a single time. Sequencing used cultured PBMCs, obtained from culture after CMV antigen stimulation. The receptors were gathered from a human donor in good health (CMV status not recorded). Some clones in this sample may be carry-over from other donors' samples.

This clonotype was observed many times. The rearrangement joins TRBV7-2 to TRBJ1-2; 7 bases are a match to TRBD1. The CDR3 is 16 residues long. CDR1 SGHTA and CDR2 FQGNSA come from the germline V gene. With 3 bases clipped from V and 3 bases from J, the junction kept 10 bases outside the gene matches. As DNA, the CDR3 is TGTGCCAGCAGCTTGGAGGCACAGGGGCCTCACTATGGCTACACCTTC. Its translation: CASSLEAQGPHYGYTF.

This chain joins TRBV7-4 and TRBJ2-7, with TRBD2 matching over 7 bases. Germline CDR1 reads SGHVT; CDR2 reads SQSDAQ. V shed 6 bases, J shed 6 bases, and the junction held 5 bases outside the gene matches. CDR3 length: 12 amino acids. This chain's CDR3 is CASREGGFEQYF. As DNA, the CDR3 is TGTGCCAGCAGGGAGGGAGGGTTCGAGCAGTACTTC. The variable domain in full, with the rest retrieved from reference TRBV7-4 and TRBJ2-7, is GAGVSQSPRYKVAKRGRDVALRCDSISGHVTLYWYRQTLGQGSEVLTYSQSDAQRDKSGRPSGRFSAERPERSVSTLKIQRTEQGDSAVYLCASREGGFEQYFGPGTRLTVT.

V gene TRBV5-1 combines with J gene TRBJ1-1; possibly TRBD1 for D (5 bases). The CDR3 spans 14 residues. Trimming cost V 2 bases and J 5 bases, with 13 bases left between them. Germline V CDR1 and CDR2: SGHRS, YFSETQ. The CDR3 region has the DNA TGCGCCAGCAGCTTCCGGGACTATAGGACTGAAGCTTTCTTT. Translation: CASSFRDYRTEAFF.

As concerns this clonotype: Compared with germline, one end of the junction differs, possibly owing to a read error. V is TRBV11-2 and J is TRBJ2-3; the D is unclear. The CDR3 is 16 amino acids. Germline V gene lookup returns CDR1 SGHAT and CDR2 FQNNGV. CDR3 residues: CASSIEVGISADTQYF. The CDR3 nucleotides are TGTGCCAGCAGCATAGAAGTGGGCATCTCAGCAGATACGCAGTATTTT.

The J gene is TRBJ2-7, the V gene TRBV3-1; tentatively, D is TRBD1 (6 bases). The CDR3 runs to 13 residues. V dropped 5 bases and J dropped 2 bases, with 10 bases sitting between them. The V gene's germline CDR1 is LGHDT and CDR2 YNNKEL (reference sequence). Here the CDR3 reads CASSTGWTYEQYF. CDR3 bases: TGTGCCAGCAGCACAGGGTGGACCTACGAGCAGTACTTC.

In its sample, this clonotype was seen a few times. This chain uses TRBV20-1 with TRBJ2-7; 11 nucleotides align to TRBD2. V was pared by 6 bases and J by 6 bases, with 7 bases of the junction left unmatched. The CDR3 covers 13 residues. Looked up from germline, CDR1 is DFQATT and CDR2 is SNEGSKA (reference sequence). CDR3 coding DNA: TGCAGTGCCCGACTAGCGGGATCGCCCGAGCAGTACTTC. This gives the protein CSARLAGSPEQYF.

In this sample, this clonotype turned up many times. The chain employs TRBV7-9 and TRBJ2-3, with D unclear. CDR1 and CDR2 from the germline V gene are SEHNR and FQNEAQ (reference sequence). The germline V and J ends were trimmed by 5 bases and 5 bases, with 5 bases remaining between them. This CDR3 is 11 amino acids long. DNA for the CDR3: TGTGCCAGCAGCACTTTAGATACGCAGTATTTT. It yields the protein CASSTLDTQYF.

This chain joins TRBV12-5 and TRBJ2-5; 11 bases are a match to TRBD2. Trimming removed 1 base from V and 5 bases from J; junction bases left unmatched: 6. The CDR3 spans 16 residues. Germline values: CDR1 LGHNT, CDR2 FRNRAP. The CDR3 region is CASGLGLAGRGETQYF. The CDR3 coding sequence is TGTGCTAGTGGTTTGGGACTAGCGGGGCGTGGGGAGACCCAGTACTTC.

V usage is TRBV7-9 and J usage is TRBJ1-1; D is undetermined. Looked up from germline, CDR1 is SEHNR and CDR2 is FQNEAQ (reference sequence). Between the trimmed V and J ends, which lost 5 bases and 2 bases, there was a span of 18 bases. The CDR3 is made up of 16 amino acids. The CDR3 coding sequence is TGTGCCAGCAGCCCCCATGGAGGGTCAATAAACACTGAAGCTTTCTTT. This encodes CASSPHGGSINTEAFF.

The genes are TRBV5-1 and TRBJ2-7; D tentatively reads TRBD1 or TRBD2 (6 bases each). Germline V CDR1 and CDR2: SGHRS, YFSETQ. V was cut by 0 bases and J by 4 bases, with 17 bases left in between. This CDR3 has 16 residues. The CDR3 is CASSLDSATGRYEQYF. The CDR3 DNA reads TGCGCCAGCAGCTTGGATTCAGCTACAGGGAGGTACGAGCAGTACTTC. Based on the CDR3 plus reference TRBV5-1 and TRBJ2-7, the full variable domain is KAGVTQTPRYLIKTRGQQVTLSCSPISGHRSVSWYQQTPGQGLQFLFEYFSETQRNKGNFPGRFSGRQFSNSRSEMNVSTLELGDSALYLCASSLDSATGRYEQYFGPGTRLTVT.

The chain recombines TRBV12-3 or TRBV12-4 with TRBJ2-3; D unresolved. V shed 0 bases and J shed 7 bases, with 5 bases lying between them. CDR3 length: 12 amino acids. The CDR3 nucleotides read TGTGCCAGCAGTTTAGCCCGGAATACGCAGTATTTT. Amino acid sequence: CASSLARNTQYF.

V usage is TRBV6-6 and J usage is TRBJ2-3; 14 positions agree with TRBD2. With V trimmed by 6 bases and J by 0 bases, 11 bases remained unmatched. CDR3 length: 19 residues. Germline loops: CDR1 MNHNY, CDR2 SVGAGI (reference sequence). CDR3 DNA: TGTGCCAGCAGCCTAACCCGACTAGCGGGGGGGCATAGCACAGATACGCAGTATTTT. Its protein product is CASSLTRLAGGHSTDTQYF.

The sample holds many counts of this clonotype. CDR3 DNA sequence: TGTGCCAGCAGCGCCCGACAGGGCCAGACCCAGTACTTC. This gives the protein CASSARQGQTQYF. This chain joins TRBV7-2 and TRBJ2-5, with 7 bases matching TRBD1. J lost 6 bases, V lost 5 bases, and 6 bases had no gene match. The V gene's germline CDR1 is SGHTA and CDR2 FQGNSA. The CDR3 totals 13 residues.

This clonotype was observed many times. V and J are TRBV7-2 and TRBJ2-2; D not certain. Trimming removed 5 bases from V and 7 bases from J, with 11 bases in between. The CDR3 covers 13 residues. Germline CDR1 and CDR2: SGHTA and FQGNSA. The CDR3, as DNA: TGTGCCAGCAGCCTAGTTCGTATCGGGGAGCTGTTTTTT. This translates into CASSLVRIGELFF.

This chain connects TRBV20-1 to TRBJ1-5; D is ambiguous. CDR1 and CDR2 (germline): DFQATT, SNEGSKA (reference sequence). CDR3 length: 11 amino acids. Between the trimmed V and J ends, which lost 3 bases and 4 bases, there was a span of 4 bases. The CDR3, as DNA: TGCAGTGCTAGCTCAAATCAGCCCCAGCATTTT. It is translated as CSASSNQPQHF.

The CDR3 here is CASSYRTNYEQYF. The CDR3 DNA is TGTGCCAGCAGCTACCGGACTAACTACGAGCAGTACTTC. This chain links TRBV7-2 with TRBJ2-7, with D tentatively TRBD2 (6 bases). The CDR3 sequence is 13 residues long. Germline values: CDR1 SGHTA, CDR2 FQGNSA. The ends were cut back, 4 bases at V and 3 bases at J, with 10 bases in the middle. Variable domain in full (rest from reference TRBV7-2 and TRBJ2-7): GAGVSQSPSNKVTEKGKDVELRCDPISGHTALYWYRQSLGQGLEFLIYFQGNSAPDKSGLPSDRFSAERTGGSVSTLTIQRTQQEDSAVYLCASSYRTNYEQYFGPGTRLTVT.

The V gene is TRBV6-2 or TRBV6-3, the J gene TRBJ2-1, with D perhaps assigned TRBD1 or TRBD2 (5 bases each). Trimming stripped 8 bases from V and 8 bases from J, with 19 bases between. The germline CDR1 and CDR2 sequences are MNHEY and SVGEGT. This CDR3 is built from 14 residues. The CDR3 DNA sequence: TGTGCCAGCCTACGTGACGAGGGGACCGATGAGCAGTTCTTC. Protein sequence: CASLRDEGTDEQFF.

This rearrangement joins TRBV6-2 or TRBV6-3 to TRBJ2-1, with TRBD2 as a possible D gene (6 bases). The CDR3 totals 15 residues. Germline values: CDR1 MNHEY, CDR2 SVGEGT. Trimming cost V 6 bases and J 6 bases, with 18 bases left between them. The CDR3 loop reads CASSPAGRGPNEQFF. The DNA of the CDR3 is TGTGCCAGCAGCCCAGCGGGTCGAGGACCCAATGAGCAGTTCTTC.

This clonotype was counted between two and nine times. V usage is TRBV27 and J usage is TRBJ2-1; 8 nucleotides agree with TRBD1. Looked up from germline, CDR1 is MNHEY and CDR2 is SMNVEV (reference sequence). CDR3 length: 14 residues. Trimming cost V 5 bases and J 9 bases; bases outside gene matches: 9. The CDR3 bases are TGTGCCAGCAGTGCCCGATGGACAGGGCTTGAGCAGTTCTTC. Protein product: CASSARWTGLEQFF.

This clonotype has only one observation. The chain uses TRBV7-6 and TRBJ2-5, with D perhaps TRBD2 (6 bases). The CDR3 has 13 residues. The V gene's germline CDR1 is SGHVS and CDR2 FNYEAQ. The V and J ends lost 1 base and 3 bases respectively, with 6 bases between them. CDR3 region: CASSLGEEETQYF. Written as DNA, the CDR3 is TGTGCCAGCAGCTTAGGGGAGGAAGAGACCCAGTACTTC.

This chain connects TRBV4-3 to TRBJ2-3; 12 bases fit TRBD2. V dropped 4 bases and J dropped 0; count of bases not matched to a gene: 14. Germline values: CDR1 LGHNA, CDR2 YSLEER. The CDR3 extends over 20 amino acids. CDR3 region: CASSPKTSGRGQTSTDTQYF. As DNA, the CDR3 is TGCGCCAGCAGCCCCAAGACTAGCGGGAGAGGTCAAACTAGCACAGATACGCAGTATTTT.

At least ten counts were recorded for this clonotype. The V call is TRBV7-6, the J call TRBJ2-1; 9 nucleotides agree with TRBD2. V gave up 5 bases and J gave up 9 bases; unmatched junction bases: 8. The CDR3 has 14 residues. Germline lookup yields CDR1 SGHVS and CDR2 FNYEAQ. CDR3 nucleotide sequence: TGTGCCAGCAGCATAAGGGGACTAGCCATTGAGCAGTTCTTC. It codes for CASSIRGLAIEQFF.

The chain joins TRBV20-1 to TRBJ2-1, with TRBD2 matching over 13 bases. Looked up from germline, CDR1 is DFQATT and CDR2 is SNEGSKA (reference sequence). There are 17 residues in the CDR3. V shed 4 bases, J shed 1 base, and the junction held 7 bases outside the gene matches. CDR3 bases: TGCAGTGCTACCTTACTAGCGGGAGGGCCATCCTACAATGAGCAGTTCTTC. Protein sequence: CSATLLAGGPSYNEQFF.

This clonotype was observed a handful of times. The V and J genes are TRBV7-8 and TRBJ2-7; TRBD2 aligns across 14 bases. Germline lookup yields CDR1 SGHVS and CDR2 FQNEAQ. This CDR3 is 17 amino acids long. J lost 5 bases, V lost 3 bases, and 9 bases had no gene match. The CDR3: CASSLGRTSGRKDEQYF. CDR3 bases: TGTGCCAGCAGCTTGGGGAGGACTAGCGGGAGGAAGGACGAGCAGTACTTC.

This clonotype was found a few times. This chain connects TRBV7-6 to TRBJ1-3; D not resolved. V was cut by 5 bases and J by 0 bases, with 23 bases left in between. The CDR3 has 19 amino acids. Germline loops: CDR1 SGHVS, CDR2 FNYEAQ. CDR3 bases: TGTGCCAGCAGCCCCCTCGTGGGTGGCAGGCATTACTCTGGAAACACCATATATTTT. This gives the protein CASSPLVGGRHYSGNTIYF.